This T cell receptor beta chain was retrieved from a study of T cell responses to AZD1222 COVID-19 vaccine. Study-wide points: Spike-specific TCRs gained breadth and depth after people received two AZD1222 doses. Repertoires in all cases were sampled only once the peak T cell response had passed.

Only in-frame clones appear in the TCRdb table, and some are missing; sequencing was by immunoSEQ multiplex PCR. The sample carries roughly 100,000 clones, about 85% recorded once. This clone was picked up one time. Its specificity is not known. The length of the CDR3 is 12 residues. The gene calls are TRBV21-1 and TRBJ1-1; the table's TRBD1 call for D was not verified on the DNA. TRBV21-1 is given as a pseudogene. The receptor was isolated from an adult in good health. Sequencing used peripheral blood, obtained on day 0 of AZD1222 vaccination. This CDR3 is CASSKTGGGAFF. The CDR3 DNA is TGTGCCAGCAGCAAAACAGGGGGGGGAGCTTTCTTT.